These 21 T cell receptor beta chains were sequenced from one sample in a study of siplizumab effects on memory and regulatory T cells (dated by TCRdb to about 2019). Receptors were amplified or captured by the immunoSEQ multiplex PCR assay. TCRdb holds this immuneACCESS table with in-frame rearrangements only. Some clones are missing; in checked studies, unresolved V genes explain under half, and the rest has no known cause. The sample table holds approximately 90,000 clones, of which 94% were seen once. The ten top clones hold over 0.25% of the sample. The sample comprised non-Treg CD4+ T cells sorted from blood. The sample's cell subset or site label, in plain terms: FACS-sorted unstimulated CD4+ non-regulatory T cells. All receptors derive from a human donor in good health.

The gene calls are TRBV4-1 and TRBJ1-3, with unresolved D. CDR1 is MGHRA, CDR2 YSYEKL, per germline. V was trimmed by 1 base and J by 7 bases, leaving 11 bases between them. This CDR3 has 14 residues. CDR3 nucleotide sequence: TGCGCCAGCAGCCAAGGCAGTCTCGTCAACACCATATATTTT. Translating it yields CASSQGSLVNTIYF.

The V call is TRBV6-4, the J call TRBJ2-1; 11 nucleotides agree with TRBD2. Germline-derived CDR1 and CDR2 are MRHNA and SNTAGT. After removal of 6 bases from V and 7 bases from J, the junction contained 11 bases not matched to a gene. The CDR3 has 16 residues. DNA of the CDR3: TGTGCCAGCAGCGCCTTAGCGGGAGGGCCTCGTAATGAGCAGTTCTTC. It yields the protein CASSALAGGPRNEQFF.

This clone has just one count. The DNA of the CDR3 is TGCGCCAGCAGCCGTCAGGGCTATAATTCACCCCTCCACTTT. As protein: CASSRQGYNSPLHF. The V call is TRBV4-3, the J call TRBJ1-6, with D perhaps matching TRBD1 (5 bases). CDR1 LGHNA and CDR2 YSLEER come from the germline V gene. V was clipped by 4 bases and J by 3 bases, with 7 bases between them. This CDR3 region has 14 residues.

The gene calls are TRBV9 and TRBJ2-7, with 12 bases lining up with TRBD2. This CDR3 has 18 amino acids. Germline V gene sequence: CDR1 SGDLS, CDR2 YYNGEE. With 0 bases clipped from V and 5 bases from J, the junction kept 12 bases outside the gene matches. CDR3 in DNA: TGTGCCAGCAGCGTAGAGCGTTATCCTAGCGGGGGGGCGAACGAGCAGTACTTC. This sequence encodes CASSVERYPSGGANEQYF. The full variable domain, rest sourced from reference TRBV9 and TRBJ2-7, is DSGVTQTPKHLITATGQRVTLRCSPRSGDLSVYWYQQSLDQGLQFLIQYYNGEERAKGNILERFSAQQFPDLHSELNLSSLELGDSALYFCASSVERYPSGGANEQYFGPGTRLTVT.

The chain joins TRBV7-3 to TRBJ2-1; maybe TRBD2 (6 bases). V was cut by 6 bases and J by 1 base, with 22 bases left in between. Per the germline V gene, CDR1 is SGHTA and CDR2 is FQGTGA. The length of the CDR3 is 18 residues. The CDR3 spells CASSLRGTGRDSYNEQFF. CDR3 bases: TGTGCCAGCAGTTTACGGGGAACTGGGCGGGATTCCTACAATGAGCAGTTCTTC.

The CDR3: CASSRQEAYEQYF. CDR3 sequence (DNA): TGTGCCAGCAGTAGACAGGAGGCCTACGAGCAGTACTTC. The chain couples TRBV28 to TRBJ2-7; D may be TRBD1 (6 bases). V was cut by 5 bases and J by 2 bases, with 10 bases left in between. The CDR3 runs 13 residues. In germline, CDR1 is MDHEN, CDR2 SYDVKM.

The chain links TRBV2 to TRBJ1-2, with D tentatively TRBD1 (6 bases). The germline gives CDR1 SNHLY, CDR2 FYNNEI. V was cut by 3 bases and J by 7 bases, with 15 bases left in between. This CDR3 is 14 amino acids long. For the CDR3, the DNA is TGTGCCAGCAGTGAGGGCAGGGGAATCGGTGGCTACACCTTC. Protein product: CASSEGRGIGGYTF.

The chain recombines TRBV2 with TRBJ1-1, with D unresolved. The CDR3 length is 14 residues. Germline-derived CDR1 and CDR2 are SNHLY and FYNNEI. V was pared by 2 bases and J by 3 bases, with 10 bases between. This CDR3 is CASSEIGVYTEAFF. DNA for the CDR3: TGTGCCAGCAGTGAAATCGGAGTCTACACTGAAGCTTTCTTT.

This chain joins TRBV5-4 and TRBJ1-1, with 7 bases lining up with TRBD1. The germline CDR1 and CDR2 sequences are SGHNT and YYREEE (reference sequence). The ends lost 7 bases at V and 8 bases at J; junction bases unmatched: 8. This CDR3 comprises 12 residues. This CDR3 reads CASLSGGGEAFF. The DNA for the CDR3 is TGTGCCAGCTTATCCGGAGGGGGCGAAGCTTTCTTT. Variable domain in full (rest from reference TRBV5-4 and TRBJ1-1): ETGVTQSPTHLIKTRGQQVTLRCSSQSGHNTVSWYQQALGQGPQFIFQYYREEENGRGNFPPRFSGLQFPNYSSELNVNALELDDSALYLCASLSGGGEAFFGQGTRLTVV.

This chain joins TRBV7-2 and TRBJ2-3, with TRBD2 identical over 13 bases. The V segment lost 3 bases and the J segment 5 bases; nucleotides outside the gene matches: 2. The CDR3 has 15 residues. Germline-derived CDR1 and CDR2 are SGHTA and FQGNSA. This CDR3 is CASSFRLAGGDTQYF. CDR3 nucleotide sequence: TGTGCCAGCAGCTTTCGACTAGCGGGAGGAGATACGCAGTATTTT.

The CDR3 DNA is TGCAGCGTTGTCGGGAGCGGGAGGGCCTACAATGAGCAGTTCTTC. It encodes CSVVGSGRAYNEQFF. The chain recombines TRBV29-1 with TRBJ2-1; TRBD2 matches 10 bases. The ends lost 4 bases at V and 2 bases at J; junction bases unmatched: 5. The CDR3 spans 15 residues. CDR1 and CDR2 from the germline V gene are SQVTM and ANQGSEA.

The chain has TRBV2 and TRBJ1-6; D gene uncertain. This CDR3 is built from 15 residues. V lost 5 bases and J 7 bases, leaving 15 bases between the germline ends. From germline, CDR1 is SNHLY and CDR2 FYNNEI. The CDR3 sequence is CASSLEGSGNSPLHF. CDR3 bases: TGTGCCAGCAGTCTCGAGGGCAGCGGAAATTCACCCCTCCACTTT.

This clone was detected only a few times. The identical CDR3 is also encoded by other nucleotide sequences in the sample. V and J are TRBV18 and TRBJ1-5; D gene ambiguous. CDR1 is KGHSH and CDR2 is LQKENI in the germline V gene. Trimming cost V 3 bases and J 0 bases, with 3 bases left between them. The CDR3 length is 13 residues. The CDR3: CASSPGSNQPQHF. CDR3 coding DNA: TGTGCCAGCTCACCGGGTAGCAATCAGCCCCAGCATTTT.

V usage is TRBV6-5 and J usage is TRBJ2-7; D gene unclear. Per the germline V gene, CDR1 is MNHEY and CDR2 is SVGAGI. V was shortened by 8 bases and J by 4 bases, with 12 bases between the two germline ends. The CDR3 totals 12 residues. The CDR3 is CASGQTRYEQYF. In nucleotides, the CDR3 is TGTGCCAGCGGCCAGACCCGGTACGAGCAGTACTTC.

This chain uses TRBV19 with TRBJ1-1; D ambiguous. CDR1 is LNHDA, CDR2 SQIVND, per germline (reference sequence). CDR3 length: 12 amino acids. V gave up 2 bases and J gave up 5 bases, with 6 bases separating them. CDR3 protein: CASSISRTEAFF. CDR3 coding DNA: TGTGCCAGTAGTATATCAAGAACTGAAGCTTTCTTT. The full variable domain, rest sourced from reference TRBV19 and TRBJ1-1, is DGGITQSPKYLFRKEGQNVTLSCEQNLNHDAMYWYRQDPGQGLRLIYYSQIVNDFQKGDIAEGYSVSREKKESFPLTVTSAQKNPTAFYLCASSISRTEAFFGQGTRLTVV.

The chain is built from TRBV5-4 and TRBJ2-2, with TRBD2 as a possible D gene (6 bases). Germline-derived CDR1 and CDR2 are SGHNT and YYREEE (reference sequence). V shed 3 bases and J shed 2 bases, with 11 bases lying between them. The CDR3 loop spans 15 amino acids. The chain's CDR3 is CASSWAGGNTGELFF. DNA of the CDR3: TGTGCCAGCAGCTGGGCCGGGGGAAACACCGGGGAGCTGTTTTTT.

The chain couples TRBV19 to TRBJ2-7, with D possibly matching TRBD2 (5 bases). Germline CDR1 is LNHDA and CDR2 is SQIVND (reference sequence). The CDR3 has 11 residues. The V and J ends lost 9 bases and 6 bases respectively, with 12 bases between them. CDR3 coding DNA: TGTGCCAGCTCGTCAGGACTCGAGCAGTACTTC. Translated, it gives CASSSGLEQYF.

The CDR3: CSVESGFTDTQYF. CDR3 nucleotides: TGCAGCGTTGAATCGGGCTTTACGGATACGCAGTATTTT. The gene calls are TRBV29-1 and TRBJ2-3; D is undetermined. Germline V gene lookup returns CDR1 SQVTM and CDR2 ANQGSEA. This CDR3 has 13 amino acids. V was pared by 2 bases and J by 6 bases, with 12 bases between.

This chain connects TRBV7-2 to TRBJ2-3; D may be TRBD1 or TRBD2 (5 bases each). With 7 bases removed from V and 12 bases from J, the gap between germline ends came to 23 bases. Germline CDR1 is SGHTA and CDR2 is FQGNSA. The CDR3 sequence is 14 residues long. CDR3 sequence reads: CASTSRARGPIQYF. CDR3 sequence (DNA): TGTGCCAGCACCTCCAGGGCCCGGGGTCCCATCCAGTATTTT.

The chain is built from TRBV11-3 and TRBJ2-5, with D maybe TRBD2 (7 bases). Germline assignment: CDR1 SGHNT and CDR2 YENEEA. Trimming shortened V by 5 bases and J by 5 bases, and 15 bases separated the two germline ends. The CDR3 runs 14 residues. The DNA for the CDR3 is TGTGCCAGCAGCCAAGGGGGGGGACGGGAGACCCAGTACTTC. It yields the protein CASSQGGGRETQYF. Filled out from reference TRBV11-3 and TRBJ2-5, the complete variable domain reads EAGVVQSPRYKIIEKKQPVAFWCNPISGHNTLYWYLQNLGQGPELLIRYENEEAVDDSQLPKDRFSAERLKGVDSTLKIQPAELGDSAVYLCASSQGGGRETQYFGPGTRLLVL.

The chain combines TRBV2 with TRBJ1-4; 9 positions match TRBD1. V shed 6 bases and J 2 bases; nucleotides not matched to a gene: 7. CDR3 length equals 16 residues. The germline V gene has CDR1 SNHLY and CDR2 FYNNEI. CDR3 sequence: CASSRDRGSTNEKLFF. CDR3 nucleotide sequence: TGTGCCAGCAGCAGAGACAGGGGGTCGACTAATGAAAAACTGTTTTTT. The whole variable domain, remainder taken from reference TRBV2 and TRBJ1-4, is EPEVTQTPSHQVTQMGQEVILRCVPISNHLYFYWYRQILGQKVEFLVSFYNNEISEKSEIFDDQFSVERPDGSNFTLKIRSTKLEDSAMYFCASSRDRGSTNEKLFFGSGTQLSVL.